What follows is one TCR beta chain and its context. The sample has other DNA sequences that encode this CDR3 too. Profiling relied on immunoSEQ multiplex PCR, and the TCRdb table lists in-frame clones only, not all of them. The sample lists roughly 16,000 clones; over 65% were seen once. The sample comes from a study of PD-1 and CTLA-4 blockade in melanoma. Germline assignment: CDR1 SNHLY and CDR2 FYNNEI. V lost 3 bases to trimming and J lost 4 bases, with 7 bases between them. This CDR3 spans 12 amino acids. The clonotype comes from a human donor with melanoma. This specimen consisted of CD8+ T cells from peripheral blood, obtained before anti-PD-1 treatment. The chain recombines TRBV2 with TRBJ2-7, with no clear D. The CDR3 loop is CASSDSSYEQYF. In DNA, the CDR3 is TGTGCCAGCAGTGATAGTTCGTACGAGCAGTACTTC.